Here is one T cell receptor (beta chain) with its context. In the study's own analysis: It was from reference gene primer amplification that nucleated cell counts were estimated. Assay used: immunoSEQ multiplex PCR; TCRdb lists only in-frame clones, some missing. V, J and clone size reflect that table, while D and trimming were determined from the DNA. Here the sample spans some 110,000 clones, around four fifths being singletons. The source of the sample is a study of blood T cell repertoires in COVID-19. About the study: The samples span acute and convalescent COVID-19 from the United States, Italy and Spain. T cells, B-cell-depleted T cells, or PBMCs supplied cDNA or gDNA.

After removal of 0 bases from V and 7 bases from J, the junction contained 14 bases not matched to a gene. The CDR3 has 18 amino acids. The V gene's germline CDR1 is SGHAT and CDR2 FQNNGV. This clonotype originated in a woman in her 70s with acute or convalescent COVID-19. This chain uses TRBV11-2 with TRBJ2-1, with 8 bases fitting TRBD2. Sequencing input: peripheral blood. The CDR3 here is CASSLDPGRLAGRNEQFF. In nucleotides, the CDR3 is TGTGCCAGCAGCTTAGATCCGGGTAGATTAGCGGGGCGGAATGAGCAGTTCTTC.